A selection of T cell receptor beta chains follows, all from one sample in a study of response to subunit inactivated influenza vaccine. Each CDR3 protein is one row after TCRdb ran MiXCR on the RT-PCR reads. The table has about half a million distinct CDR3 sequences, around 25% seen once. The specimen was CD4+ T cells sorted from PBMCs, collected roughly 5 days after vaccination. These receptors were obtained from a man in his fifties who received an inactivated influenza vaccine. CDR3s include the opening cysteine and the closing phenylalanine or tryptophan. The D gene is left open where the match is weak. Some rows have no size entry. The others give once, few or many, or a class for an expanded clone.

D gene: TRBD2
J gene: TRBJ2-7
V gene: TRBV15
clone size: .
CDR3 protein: CATSRDRGTSGFYEQYF
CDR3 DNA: TGTGCCACCAGCAGAGATAGGGGGACTAGCGGCTTCTACGAGCAGTACTTC

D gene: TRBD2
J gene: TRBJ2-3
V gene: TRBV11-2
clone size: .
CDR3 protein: CASSSIGTSGMSTDTQYF
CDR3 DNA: TGTGCCAGCAGCTCAATCGGGACTAGCGGAATGAGCACAGATACGCAGTATTTT

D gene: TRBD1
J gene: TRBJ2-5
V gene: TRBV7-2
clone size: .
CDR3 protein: CASSTRTGGGGTQYF
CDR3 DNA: TGTGCCAGCAGCACGAGGACAGGGGGCGGGGGGACCCAGTACTTC

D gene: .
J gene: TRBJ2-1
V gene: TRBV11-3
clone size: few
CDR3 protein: CASSHHEVSDEQFF
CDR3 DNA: TGTGCCAGCAGCCATCACGAGGTCAGCGATGAGCAGTTCTTC

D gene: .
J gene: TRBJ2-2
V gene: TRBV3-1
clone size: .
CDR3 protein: CASSQRQSGTGELFF
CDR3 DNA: TGTGCCAGCAGCCAGCGACAGAGTGGCACCGGGGAGCTGTTTTTT

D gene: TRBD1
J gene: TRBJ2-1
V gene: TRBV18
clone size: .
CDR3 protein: CASSQTGGMGNYEQFF
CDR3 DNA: TGTGCCAGCTCACAAACAGGGGGAATGGGCAACTATGAGCAGTTCTTC

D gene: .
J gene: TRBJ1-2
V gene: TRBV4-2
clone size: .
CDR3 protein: CASSDRALGHYGYTF
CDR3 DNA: TGTGCCAGCAGCGACCGGGCCCTTGGGCACTATGGCTACACCTTC

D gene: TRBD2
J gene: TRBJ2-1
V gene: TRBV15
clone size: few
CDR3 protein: CATSSWLAGDNEQFF
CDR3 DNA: TGTGCCACCAGCAGCTGGCTAGCGGGGGACAATGAGCAGTTCTTC

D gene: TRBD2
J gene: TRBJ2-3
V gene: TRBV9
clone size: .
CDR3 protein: CASSVSGPSTDTQYF
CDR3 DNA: TGTGCCAGCAGCGTTAGCGGGCCAAGCACAGATACGCAGTATTTT

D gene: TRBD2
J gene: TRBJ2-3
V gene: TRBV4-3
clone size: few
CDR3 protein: CASSQDAARGGFDTQYF
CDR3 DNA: TGCGCCAGCAGCCAAGATGCGGCGCGCGGGGGTTTTGATACGCAGTATTTT

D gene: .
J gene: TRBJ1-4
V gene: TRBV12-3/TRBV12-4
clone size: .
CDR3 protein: CASSLLPGDEKLFF
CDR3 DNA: TGTGCCAGCAGTTTACTGCCAGGGGATGAAAAACTGTTTTTT

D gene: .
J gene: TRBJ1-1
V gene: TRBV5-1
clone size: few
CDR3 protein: CASSLGFHEAFF
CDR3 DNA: TGCGCCAGCAGCTTGGGGTTCCATGAAGCTTTCTTT

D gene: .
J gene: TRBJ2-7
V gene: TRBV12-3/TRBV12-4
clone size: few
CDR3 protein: CASSADSNSYEQYF
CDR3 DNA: TGTGCCAGCAGTGCGGACAGCAACTCCTACGAGCAGTACTTC

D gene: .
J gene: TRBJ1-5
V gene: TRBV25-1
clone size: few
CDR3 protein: CASSADRTGQPQHF
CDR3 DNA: TGTGCCAGCAGTGCCGACAGGACCGGTCAGCCCCAGCATTTT

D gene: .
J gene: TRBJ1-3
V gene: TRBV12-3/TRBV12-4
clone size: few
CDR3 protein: CASPNGERNTIYF
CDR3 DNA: TGTGCCAGCCCTAACGGGGAGCGGAACACCATATATTTT

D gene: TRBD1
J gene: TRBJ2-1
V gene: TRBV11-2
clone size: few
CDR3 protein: CASSSNRGRYNEQFF
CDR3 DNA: TGTGCCAGCAGCTCGAACAGGGGACGGTACAATGAGCAGTTCTTC

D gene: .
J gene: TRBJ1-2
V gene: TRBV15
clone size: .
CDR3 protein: CATSRDGGYGYTF
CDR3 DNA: TGTGCCACCAGCAGAGATGGGGGATATGGCTACACCTTC

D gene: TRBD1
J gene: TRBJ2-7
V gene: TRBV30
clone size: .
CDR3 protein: CAWSPGQRVEQYF
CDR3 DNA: TGTGCCTGGAGTCCGGGACAGCGCGTAGAGCAGTACTTC

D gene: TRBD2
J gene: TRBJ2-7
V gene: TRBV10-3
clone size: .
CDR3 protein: CAIGGGRGSYEQYF
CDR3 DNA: TGTGCCATCGGCGGGGGGAGAGGCTCCTACGAGCAGTACTTC

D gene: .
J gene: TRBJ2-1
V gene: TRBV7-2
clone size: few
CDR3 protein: CASSSPRTAYNEQFF
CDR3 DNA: TGTGCCAGCAGCTCGCCAAGGACAGCCTACAATGAGCAGTTCTTC

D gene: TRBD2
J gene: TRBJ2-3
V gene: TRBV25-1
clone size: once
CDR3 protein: CVSSLRGATDTQYF
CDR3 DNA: TGTGTCAGCAGTTTGCGGGGGGCCACAGATACGCAGTATTTT

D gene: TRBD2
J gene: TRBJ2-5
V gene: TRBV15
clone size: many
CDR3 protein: CATSRTSGEQETQYF
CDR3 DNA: TGTGCCACCAGCAGGACTAGCGGGGAACAAGAGACCCAGTACTTC

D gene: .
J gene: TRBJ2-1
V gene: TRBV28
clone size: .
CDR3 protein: CASSLWSDRPEQFF
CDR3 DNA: TGTGCCAGCAGTTTATGGTCTGACCGACCTGAGCAGTTCTTC

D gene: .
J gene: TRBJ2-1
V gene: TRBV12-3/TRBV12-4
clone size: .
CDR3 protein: CASSLRQAATSYNEQFF
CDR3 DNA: TGTGCCAGCAGTTTGCGACAGGCCGCTACCTCCTACAATGAGCAGTTCTTC

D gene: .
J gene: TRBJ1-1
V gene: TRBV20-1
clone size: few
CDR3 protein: CSAREGGNTEAFF
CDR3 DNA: TGCAGTGCTAGAGAGGGCGGGAACACTGAAGCTTTCTTT

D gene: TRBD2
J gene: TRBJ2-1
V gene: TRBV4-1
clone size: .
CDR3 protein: CASSQVFMRLAGGEQFF
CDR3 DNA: TGCGCCAGCAGCCAAGTTTTTATGAGACTAGCGGGTGGTGAGCAGTTCTTC

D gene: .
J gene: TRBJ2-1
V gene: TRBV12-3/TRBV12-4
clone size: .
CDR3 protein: CASSQPSRANEQFF
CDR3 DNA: TGTGCCAGCAGCCAACCGAGCAGGGCCAATGAGCAGTTCTTC

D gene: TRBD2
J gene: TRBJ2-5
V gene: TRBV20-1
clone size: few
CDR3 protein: CSATGLAGEETQYF
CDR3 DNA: TGCAGTGCAACGGGACTAGCAGGGGAAGAGACCCAGTACTTC

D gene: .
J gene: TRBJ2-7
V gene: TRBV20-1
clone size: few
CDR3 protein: CSARGRDFSYEQYF
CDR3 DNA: TGCAGTGCTAGAGGCCGGGACTTCTCCTACGAGCAGTACTTC

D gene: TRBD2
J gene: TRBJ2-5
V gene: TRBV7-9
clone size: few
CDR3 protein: CASSLDGGSQETQYF
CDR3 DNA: TGTGCCAGCAGCTTAGATGGCGGGAGCCAAGAGACCCAGTACTTC

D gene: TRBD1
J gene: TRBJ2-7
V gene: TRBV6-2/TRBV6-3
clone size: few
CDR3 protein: CASSYSRTGTYEQYF
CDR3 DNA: TGTGCCAGCAGTTACTCCCGGACAGGTACCTACGAGCAGTACTTC

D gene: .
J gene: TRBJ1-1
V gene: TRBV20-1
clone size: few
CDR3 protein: CSARSWRNTEAFF
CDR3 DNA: TGCAGTGCTAGGTCTTGGCGGAACACTGAAGCTTTCTTT

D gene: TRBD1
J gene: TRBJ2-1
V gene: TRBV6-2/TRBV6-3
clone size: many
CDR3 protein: CASSRDRGFRFF
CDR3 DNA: TGTGCCAGCAGTCGGGACAGGGGGTTTCGGTTCTTC

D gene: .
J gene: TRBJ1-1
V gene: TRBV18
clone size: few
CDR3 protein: CASSSPFAAEAFF
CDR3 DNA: TGTGCCAGCTCATCCCCCTTTGCCGCTGAAGCTTTCTTT

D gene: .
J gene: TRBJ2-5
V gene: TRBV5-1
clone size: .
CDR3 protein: CASIIETEETQYF
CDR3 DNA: TGCGCCAGCATTATCGAGACAGAAGAGACCCAGTACTTC

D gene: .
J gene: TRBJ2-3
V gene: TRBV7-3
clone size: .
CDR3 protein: CASSPYGLSSTDTQYF
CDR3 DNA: TGTGCCAGCAGCCCCTACGGACTTTCTAGCACAGATACGCAGTATTTT

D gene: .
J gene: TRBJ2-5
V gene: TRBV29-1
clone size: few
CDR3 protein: CSVSVNQETQYF
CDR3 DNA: TGCAGCGTTTCAGTGAACCAAGAGACCCAGTACTTC

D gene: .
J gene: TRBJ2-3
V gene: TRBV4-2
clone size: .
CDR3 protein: CASSQNRYADTQYF
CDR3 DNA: TGTGCCAGCAGCCAGAACAGGTACGCAGATACGCAGTATTTT

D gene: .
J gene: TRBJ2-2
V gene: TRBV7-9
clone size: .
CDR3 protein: CASSFTTLGGELFF
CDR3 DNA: TGTGCCAGCAGCTTTACGACTTTGGGCGGGGAGCTGTTTTTT

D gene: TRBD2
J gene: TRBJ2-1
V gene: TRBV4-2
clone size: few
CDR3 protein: CASSQTLAGDSYNEQFF
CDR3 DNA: TGTGCCAGCAGCCAAACGCTAGCGGGGGACTCCTACAATGAGCAGTTCTTC

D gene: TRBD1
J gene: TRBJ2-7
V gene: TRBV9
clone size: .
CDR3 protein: CASSGDRAPRNEQYF
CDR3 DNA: TGTGCCAGCAGCGGGGACAGGGCCCCTCGGAACGAGCAGTACTTC

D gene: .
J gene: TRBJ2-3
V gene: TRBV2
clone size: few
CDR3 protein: CASSGTAGSDTQYF
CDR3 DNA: TGTGCCAGCAGTGGAACGGCGGGATCAGATACGCAGTATTTT